The clone carrying this T cell receptor (beta chain) was observed a single time. What it recognizes is unknown. This CDR3 region has 15 residues. Germline V CDR1 and CDR2: SEHNR, FQNEAQ (reference sequence). The V segment lost 3 bases and the J segment 5 bases; nucleotides outside the gene matches: 5. This specimen belongs to a study of CD8+CD57+ T cells in acquired aplastic anemia. Across the whole study: Sorted CD4+ and CD8+ cell DNA averaged around 3.3 ug. Roughly 11 million reads, on average, were obtained for CD4+ cells from healthy donors.

The template used for profiling TCR beta VDJ and CDR3 was genomic DNA. TCRdb ran MiXCR on the reads and lists one entry per CDR3 protein. The sample lists roughly 160,000 distinct CDR3 sequences, just under 65% occurring once. Findings and limits, study-wide: About 27 shared CD8+ CDR3s appeared highly expressed within patients' immunodominant clones. Researchers reported that CD8+ Simpson's diversity was not significantly different in patients versus controls.

The genes are TRBV7-9 and TRBJ2-5; 11 bases map to TRBD2. Sequencing was carried out using sorted CD4+, CD8+, or CD8+CD57+ T cells (not recorded which) from PBMCs. The clonotype comes from a human donor in good health. CDR3 residues: CASSFLAGGRETQYF. The CDR3 nucleotides read TGTGCCAGCAGCTTCCTAGCGGGGGGCCGGGAGACCCAGTACTTC.